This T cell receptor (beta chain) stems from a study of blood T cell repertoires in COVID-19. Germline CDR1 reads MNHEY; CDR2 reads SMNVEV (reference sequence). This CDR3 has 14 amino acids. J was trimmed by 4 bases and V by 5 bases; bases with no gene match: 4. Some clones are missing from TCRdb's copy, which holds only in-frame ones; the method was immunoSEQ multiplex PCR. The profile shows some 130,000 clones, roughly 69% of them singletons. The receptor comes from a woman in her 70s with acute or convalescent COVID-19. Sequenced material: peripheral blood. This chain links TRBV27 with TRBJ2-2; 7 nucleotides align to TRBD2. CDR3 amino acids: CASSEREITGELFF. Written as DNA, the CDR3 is TGTGCCAGCAGTGAGCGGGAAATCACCGGGGAGCTGTTTTTT.